The 23 T cell receptor beta chains in this list originate from one sample, sequenced in a study of T cell responses to AZD1222 COVID-19 vaccine. TCRdb's copy holds only in-frame clones and misses some; the assay was immunoSEQ multiplex PCR. This table has approximately 150,000 clones, more than 90% appearing once. The sequenced sample was peripheral blood, obtained on day 0 of AZD1222 vaccination. All receptors derive from an adult in good health.

The rearrangement links TRBV7-3 to TRBJ1-6; tentatively, D is TRBD1 (6 bases). V was trimmed by 1 base and J by 7 bases, leaving 14 bases between them. The germline V gene encodes CDR1 SGHTA and CDR2 FQGTGA. CDR3 size: 16 residues. DNA of the CDR3: TGTGCCAGCAGCTTAAATGCAGGGGCGAAGAATTCACCCCTCCACTTT. It encodes CASSLNAGAKNSPLHF.

The rearrangement links TRBV30 to TRBJ2-6, with 11 bases identical to TRBD1. The V gene's germline CDR1 is GTSNPN and CDR2 SVGIG (reference sequence). The V segment lost 2 bases and the J segment 1 base; nucleotides outside the gene matches: 4. CDR3 length: 17 amino acids. The CDR3 is CAWSRGTGGSGANVLTF. As DNA, the CDR3 is TGTGCCTGGAGTCGTGGGACAGGGGGGTCTGGGGCCAACGTCCTGACTTTC.

The V gene is TRBV18, the J gene TRBJ2-2; no definite D call. CDR1 and CDR2 (germline): KGHSH, LQKENI. The V end was cut by 2 bases, the J end by 0 bases, with 7 bases between. There are 15 residues in the CDR3. CDR3 DNA sequence: TGTGCCAGCTCACCAATAGTAGCGAACACCGGGGAGCTGTTTTTT. This translates into CASSPIVANTGELFF.

The chain joins TRBV7-8 to TRBJ1-3; no firm D call. The germline gives CDR1 SGHVS, CDR2 FQNEAQ. CDR3 length: 15 residues. V was trimmed by 5 bases and J by 2 bases, leaving 13 bases between them. This CDR3 is CASSRVWSTGNTIYF. DNA of the CDR3: TGTGCCAGCAGCCGAGTTTGGTCTACTGGAAACACCATATATTTT. Full variable domain (remainder filled in from reference TRBV7-8 and TRBJ1-3): GAGVSQSPRYKVAKRGQDVALRCDPISGHVSLFWYQQALGQGPEFLTYFQNEAQLDKSGLPSDRFFAERPEGSVSTLKIQRTQQEDSAVYLCASSRVWSTGNTIYFGEGSWLTVV.

The rearrangement links TRBV5-4 to TRBJ2-2, with 7 bases aligning to TRBD1. Trimming cost V 4 bases and J 4 bases; bases outside gene matches: 4. Germline V gene data show CDR1 as SGHNT and CDR2 as YYREEE (reference sequence). The CDR3 runs 14 residues. CDR3 nucleotide sequence: TGTGCCAGCAGCGGGGACAGTTCCACCGGGGAGCTGTTTTTT. Its translation is CASSGDSSTGELFF.

The V call is TRBV6-1, the J call TRBJ1-1, with D possibly matching TRBD1 (5 bases). The V end lost 0 bases, the J end lost 1 base, and 9 bases lay between the germline ends. The CDR3 covers 15 residues. Germline V gene sequence: CDR1 MNHNS, CDR2 SASEGT. This CDR3 is CASSEAGGWNTEAFF. The DNA of the CDR3 is TGTGCCAGCAGTGAAGCCGGGGGATGGAACACTGAAGCTTTCTTT.

The V gene is TRBV4-1, the J gene TRBJ1-2; TRBD1 might be the D (5 bases). The length of the CDR3 is 15 residues. Germline assignment: CDR1 MGHRA and CDR2 YSYEKL. V was pared by 1 base and J by 1 base, with 10 bases between. This chain's CDR3 is CASSQAGTNNYGYTF. The CDR3 coding sequence is TGCGCCAGCAGCCAAGCAGGGACCAATAACTATGGCTACACCTTC.

This chain joins TRBV2 and TRBJ2-3; 12 bases map to TRBD2. Germline V gene lookup returns CDR1 SNHLY and CDR2 FYNNEI. CDR3 length: 15 residues. V was pared by 6 bases and J by 2 bases, with 3 bases of the junction left unmatched. The CDR3 loop reads CASSSSGGATDTQYF. Here the CDR3 DNA reads TGTGCCAGCAGCTCTAGCGGGGGGGCCACAGATACGCAGTATTTT.

DNA for the CDR3: TGTGCCAGCAGTTGGGCGCGGGATCAGCCCCAGCATTTT. This codes for CASSWARDQPQHF. The V and J genes are TRBV27 and TRBJ1-5; D is ambiguous. V lost 4 bases and J lost 5, with 9 bases in between. The CDR3 consists of 13 residues. In germline, CDR1 is MNHEY, CDR2 SMNVEV (reference sequence).

In nucleotides, the CDR3 is TGTGCCAGCAGTTGGAACAGGGTCGGCGAGCAGTACTTC. This codes for CASSWNRVGEQYF. The rearrangement joins TRBV6-2 or TRBV6-3 to TRBJ2-7; perhaps TRBD1 as D (6 bases). Germline V gene sequence: CDR1 MNHEY, CDR2 SVGEGT. V shed 4 bases and J shed 6 bases, with 13 bases lying between them. The CDR3 consists of 13 residues.

The chain carries TRBV5-6 and TRBJ1-2, with 7 bases fitting TRBD1. This CDR3 is built from 16 residues. The trim removed 0 bases at V and 4 bases at J, leaving 9 bases unmatched. Looked up from germline, CDR1 is SGHDT and CDR2 is YYEEEE. The CDR3 DNA follows: TGTGCCAGCAGCTTGGGGCAGGGGGTAGCTATCTATGGCTACACCTTC. It yields the protein CASSLGQGVAIYGYTF. Full variable domain (remainder filled in from reference TRBV5-6 and TRBJ1-2): DAGVTQSPTHLIKTRGQQVTLRCSPKSGHDTVSWYQQALGQGPQFIFQYYEEEERQRGNFPDRFSGHQFPNYSSELNVNALLLGDSALYLCASSLGQGVAIYGYTFGSGTRLTVV.

The chain couples TRBV12-3 or TRBV12-4 to TRBJ2-2; D gene uncertain. This CDR3 is built from 13 residues. The germline V and J ends were trimmed by 8 bases and 4 bases, with 11 bases remaining between them. CDR3 amino acids: CASQRSFTGELFF. The CDR3 DNA follows: TGTGCCAGCCAGCGTTCATTCACCGGGGAGCTGTTTTTT.

The genes are TRBV4-1 and TRBJ1-3; a possible D gene is TRBD1 (5 bases). Trimming removed 2 bases from V and 2 bases from J, with 19 bases in between. CDR3 size: 18 residues. Per germline, CDR1 MGHRA and CDR2 YSYEKL. CDR3 bases: TGCGCCAGCAGCCAATCCAATGGGGCCCAGGAAACTGGAAACACCATATATTTT. Translating gives CASSQSNGAQETGNTIYF.

J is TRBJ1-1 and V is TRBV19; D not resolved. V was clipped by 8 bases and J by 1 base, with 11 bases between them. There are 13 residues in the CDR3. CDR1 and CDR2 (germline): LNHDA, SQIVND (reference sequence). CDR3 protein: CASQLASNTEAFF. The CDR3 coding sequence is TGTGCCAGTCAGTTGGCATCGAACACTGAAGCTTTCTTT. Together with reference TRBV19 and TRBJ1-1, the CDR3 gives the full variable domain: DGGITQSPKYLFRKEGQNVTLSCEQNLNHDAMYWYRQDPGQGLRLIYYSQIVNDFQKGDIAEGYSVSREKKESFPLTVTSAQKNPTAFYLCASQLASNTEAFFGQGTRLTVV.

The gene calls are TRBV6-5 and TRBJ1-1; D not resolved. The CDR3 has 15 amino acids. V dropped 2 bases and J dropped 2 bases, with 12 bases sitting between them. Per germline, CDR1 MNHEY and CDR2 SVGAGI. This CDR3 reads CASSYRSPFNTEAFF. The CDR3 DNA reads TGTGCCAGCAGTTACCGTTCCCCATTCAACACTGAAGCTTTCTTT.

V and J are TRBV9 and TRBJ1-6; 8 nucleotides align to TRBD1. J was trimmed by 6 bases and V by 0 bases; bases with no gene match: 5. Germline V gene lookup returns CDR1 SGDLS and CDR2 YYNGEE. The CDR3 is 16 amino acids. This CDR3 is CASSVGGTGLNSPLHF. CDR3 nucleotide sequence: TGTGCCAGCAGCGTAGGGGGGACAGGACTTAATTCACCCCTCCACTTT.

This chain connects TRBV23-1 to TRBJ2-7; D is uncertain. Being an ORF, TRBV23-1 has a function that is uncertain. Trimming left V 7 bases short and J 6 bases short, with 16 bases between. This CDR3 is 13 amino acids long. In nucleotides, the CDR3 is TGCGCCAGCATTTCCGATTGGCAGGCCGAGCAGTACTTC. It codes for CASISDWQAEQYF.

V is TRBV7-2 and J is TRBJ1-2, with D uncertain. Germline CDR1 and CDR2: SGHTA and FQGNSA. The CDR3 spans 13 residues. V was trimmed by 3 bases and J by 7 bases, leaving 12 bases between them. The CDR3 coding sequence is TGTGCCAGCAGCTTTGACGGACGGGGTGGCTACACCTTC. Its translation: CASSFDGRGGYTF.

This clone was observed a handful of times. V gene TRBV5-5 combines with J gene TRBJ1-2, with no clear D. Trimming took 2 bases from V and 5 from J, leaving 16 bases between them. Germline values: CDR1 SGHKS, CDR2 YYEKEE (reference sequence). This CDR3 is 15 amino acids long. The CDR3 loop is CASSLSGANGYGYTF. The DNA of the CDR3 is TGTGCCAGCAGCTTATCAGGAGCCAACGGGTATGGCTACACCTTC.

The CDR3 DNA follows: TGTGCCAGCACTCCCTCAAGACAACGCAATCAGCCCCAGCATTTT. Amino acid sequence: CASTPSRQRNQPQHF. This sequence joins TRBV2 and TRBJ1-5; D is unresolved. Germline loops: CDR1 SNHLY, CDR2 FYNNEI. Trimming removed 7 bases from V and 2 bases from J, with 15 bases in between. This CDR3 comprises 15 residues. Looking up the rest from reference TRBV2 and TRBJ1-5 gives the full variable domain: EPEVTQTPSHQVTQMGQEVILRCVPISNHLYFYWYRQILGQKVEFLVSFYNNEISEKSEIFDDQFSVERPDGSNFTLKIRSTKLEDSAMYFCASTPSRQRNQPQHFGDGTRLSIL.

This chain's CDR3 is CASSPNRGLQTNEKLFF. The CDR3 DNA follows: TGTGCCAGCAGCCCTAACAGGGGGCTGCAGACTAATGAAAAACTGTTTTTT. The rearrangement links TRBV9 to TRBJ1-4, with 9 bases matching TRBD1. Germline CDR1 SGDLS, CDR2 YYNGEE. The CDR3 runs 17 residues. Trimming cost V 4 bases and J 2 bases; bases outside gene matches: 9. The full variable domain, its missing parts supplied by reference TRBV9 and TRBJ1-4, is DSGVTQTPKHLITATGQRVTLRCSPRSGDLSVYWYQQSLDQGLQFLIQYYNGEERAKGNILERFSAQQFPDLHSELNLSSLELGDSALYFCASSPNRGLQTNEKLFFGSGTQLSVL.

The genes are TRBV19 and TRBJ1-5, with a tentative D call TRBD1 (5 bases). V was trimmed by 7 bases and J by 2 bases, leaving 12 bases between them. Germline values: CDR1 LNHDA, CDR2 SQIVND (reference sequence). The CDR3 length is 14 residues. The CDR3 here is CASTMRGGNQPQHF. CDR3 nucleotide sequence: TGTGCCAGTACAATGCGGGGGGGCAATCAGCCCCAGCATTTT.

The rearrangement uses TRBV7-6 and TRBJ2-6; 7 nucleotides match TRBD1. V dropped 1 base and J dropped 1; count of bases not matched to a gene: 19. The CDR3 covers 22 residues. CDR1 is SGHVS, CDR2 FNYEAQ, per germline. This CDR3 reads CASSLVTRQGRVVRSGANVLTF. In DNA form, the CDR3 reads TGTGCCAGCAGCTTAGTGACAAGACAGGGACGCGTGGTTAGGTCTGGGGCCAACGTCCTGACTTTC.